Below are 28 T cell receptor beta chains sequenced from a single sample in a study of blood T cell repertoires in COVID-19. The repertoire was sequenced with immunoSEQ multiplex PCR; TCRdb's copy has only in-frame clones and lacks some. The table records fewer than 150,000 clones, around nine tenths of them present only once. Sequenced input: peripheral blood. The receptors were gathered from a woman in her thirties or forties with acute or convalescent COVID-19.

V is TRBV7-2 and J is TRBJ2-7, with TRBD2 matching 9 bases. CDR3 length: 19 amino acids. V lost 2 bases to trimming and J lost 0 bases; unmatched junction nucleotides: 14. Per germline, CDR1 SGHTA and CDR2 FQGNSA. The CDR3 spells CASSLKYASLAGSSYEQYF. The CDR3 nucleotides read TGTGCCAGCAGCTTAAAGTATGCCTCTCTAGCGGGATCCTCCTACGAGCAGTACTTC.

The chain joins TRBV25-1 to TRBJ1-2, with D unclear. CDR1 is MGHDK, CDR2 SYGVNS, per germline. Trimming took 3 bases from V and 4 from J, leaving 9 bases between them. The CDR3 is 13 amino acids. The CDR3 DNA is TGTGCCAGCAGTGATACAGTGGGCTATGGCTACACCTTC. It encodes CASSDTVGYGYTF.

This clone was seen a handful of times. V is TRBV10-3 and J is TRBJ1-5, with 7 positions matching TRBD1. CDR3 size: 15 residues. Germline CDR1 is ENHRY and CDR2 is SYGVKD. Germline trimming cut 2 bases from V and 0 bases from J; bases unmatched to any gene: 1. The CDR3 reads CAISEGTDSNQPQHF. For the CDR3, the DNA is TGTGCCATCAGTGAGGGGACAGATAGCAATCAGCCCCAGCATTTT.

This chain joins TRBV2 and TRBJ2-1; 7 bases agree with TRBD2. The V and J ends lost 6 bases and 1 base, in that order; junction bases with no gene match: 6. Germline V gene data show CDR1 as SNHLY and CDR2 as FYNNEI. The CDR3 is made up of 15 amino acids. The DNA for the CDR3 is TGTGCCAGCAGGGGAGGGGCGATATCCTACAATGAGCAGTTCTTC. As protein: CASRGGAISYNEQFF.

This clone showed up just a few times. This chain links TRBV7-2 with TRBJ2-7, with 8 bases fitting TRBD1. This CDR3 has 15 residues. The trim removed 5 bases at V and 0 bases at J, leaving 6 bases unmatched. Per the germline V gene, CDR1 is SGHTA and CDR2 is FQGNSA. The CDR3 DNA reads TGTGCCAGCAGCGTAACAGGGGGGCTCTCCTACGAGCAGTACTTC. Its translation is CASSVTGGLSYEQYF.

The chain couples TRBV9 to TRBJ2-3, with 7 bases fitting TRBD2. The CDR3 sequence is 18 residues long. Germline CDR1 is SGDLS and CDR2 is YYNGEE. Trimming removed 4 bases from V and 1 base from J; junction bases left unmatched: 15. The CDR3 sequence is CASSLRGLGVWGTDTQYF. The CDR3, as DNA: TGTGCCAGCAGCCTAAGAGGACTAGGGGTCTGGGGCACAGATACGCAGTATTTT.

The V gene is TRBV27, the J gene TRBJ2-3, with 12 bases fitting TRBD1. This CDR3 has 16 amino acids. Germline V gene data show CDR1 as MNHEY and CDR2 as SMNVEV (reference sequence). With V trimmed by 4 bases and J by 2 bases, 4 bases remained unmatched. The CDR3 DNA follows: TGTGCCAGCAGTTCGGGACAGGGGGCCCTCACAGATACGCAGTATTTT. This translates into CASSSGQGALTDTQYF.

This clone was seen once. The chain employs TRBV15 and TRBJ2-3, with 9 bases fitting TRBD2. Losses at the gene ends were 3 bases for V and 3 bases for J; bases not matched to a gene: 10. The CDR3 has 17 amino acids. Looked up from germline, CDR1 is LNHNV and CDR2 is YYDKDF (reference sequence). Written as DNA, the CDR3 is TGTGCCACCAGCAGCTGGGGCGGGAGGGCCGAGACAGATACGCAGTATTTT. Translated, it gives CATSSWGGRAETDTQYF. Looking up the rest from reference TRBV15 and TRBJ2-3 gives the full variable domain: DAMVIQNPRYQVTQFGKPVTLSCSQTLNHNVMYWYQQKSSQAPKLLFHYYDKDFNNEADTPDNFQSRRPNTSFCFLDIRSPGLGDTAMYLCATSSWGGRAETDTQYFGPGTRLTVL.

V and J are TRBV4-3 and TRBJ2-1; 8 bases are shared with TRBD2. The J segment lost 4 bases and the V segment lost 0 bases, leaving 11 bases of the junction unmatched. CDR1 LGHNA and CDR2 YSLEER come from the germline V gene. This CDR3 is 18 amino acids long. The CDR3 nucleotides read TGCGCCAGCAGCCAAGATCCGCTAGCGGGTTTGGGGTACAATGAGCAGTTCTTC. Protein product: CASSQDPLAGLGYNEQFF.

The chain couples TRBV7-2 to TRBJ1-1; D not certain. The CDR3 extends over 16 amino acids. The V gene's germline CDR1 is SGHTA and CDR2 FQGNSA. V was trimmed by 1 base and J by 5 bases, leaving 17 bases between them. The CDR3 region has the DNA TGTGCCAGCAGCTTAGTTCTGTCGGGGATGGGGACTGAAGCTTTCTTT. It translates to CASSLVLSGMGTEAFF.

The rearrangement joins TRBV4-1 to TRBJ1-2; 8 bases fit TRBD1. Germline V gene data show CDR1 as MGHRA and CDR2 as YSYEKL. V lost 1 base, J lost 1 base, and 5 bases stayed unmatched. This CDR3 has 16 amino acids. The CDR3 loop reads CASSQVAGGFNYGYTF. CDR3 in DNA: TGCGCCAGCAGCCAAGTAGCAGGGGGCTTTAACTATGGCTACACCTTC.

This chain uses TRBV4-1 with TRBJ2-7; TRBD2 matches at 10 bases. V was clipped by 1 base and J by 2 bases; unmatched bases: 2. Germline loops: CDR1 MGHRA, CDR2 YSYEKL. The CDR3 is 15 residues long. CDR3 sequence: CASSQALAGAYEQYF. The CDR3 bases are TGCGCCAGCAGCCAAGCGCTAGCGGGAGCCTACGAGCAGTACTTC.

CDR3 sequence: CAWSLGTAPNEKLFF. As DNA, the CDR3 is TGTGCCTGGAGCCTCGGGACAGCTCCTAATGAAAAACTGTTTTTT. The rearrangement uses TRBV30 and TRBJ1-4; 7 nucleotides match TRBD1. The germline V gene has CDR1 GTSNPN and CDR2 SVGIG (reference sequence). V trimming: 3 bases; J trimming: 3 bases; junction bases outside the gene matches: 7. This CDR3 has 15 amino acids. Drawing the rest from reference TRBV30 and TRBJ1-4, the complete variable domain is SQTIHQWPATLVQPVGSPLSLECTVEGTSNPNLYWYRQAAGRGLQLLFYSVGIGQISSEVPQNLSASRPQDRQFILSSKKLLLSDSGFYLCAWSLGTAPNEKLFFGSGTQLSVL.

The chain carries TRBV7-8 and TRBJ2-5, with 8 bases lining up with TRBD1. Germline CDR1 and CDR2: SGHVS and FQNEAQ. V gave up 1 base and J gave up 5 bases; unmatched junction bases: 6. The CDR3 length is 15 residues. As DNA, the CDR3 is TGTGCCAGCAGCTTAGAAGGGGCAGGGGGCGAGACCCAGTACTTC. Its protein is CASSLEGAGGETQYF.

The chain joins TRBV4-3 to TRBJ1-1; weak D call: TRBD1 (6 bases). The CDR3 covers 14 residues. V was trimmed by 5 bases and J by 5 bases, leaving 15 bases between them. Germline V lookup: CDR1 LGHNA, CDR2 YSLEER. This CDR3 reads CASSTLGAKTEAFF. As DNA, the CDR3 is TGCGCCAGCAGCACCTTGGGGGCGAAGACTGAAGCTTTCTTT.

The chain employs TRBV3-1 (or the pseudogene TRBV3-2) and TRBJ2-2; TRBD2 might be the D (5 bases). Trimming removed 4 bases at V and 4 bases at J, with 10 bases between. This CDR3 has 14 residues. Germline lookup yields CDR1 LGHDT and CDR2 YNNKEL (reference sequence). The CDR3 here is CASSRRGSTGELFF. The CDR3 bases are TGTGCCAGCAGCCGGCGAGGGAGCACCGGGGAGCTGTTTTTT.

The chain combines TRBV30 with TRBJ2-2; no clear D gene. V was clipped by 5 bases and J by 4 bases, with 14 bases between them. CDR1 GTSNPN and CDR2 SVGIG come from the germline V gene (reference sequence). The CDR3 is 14 residues long. CDR3 loop: CAWDPTTSTGELFF. Written as DNA, the CDR3 is TGTGCCTGGGACCCCACGACAAGCACCGGGGAGCTGTTTTTT.

This chain joins TRBV18 and TRBJ2-1; 12 nucleotides align to TRBD2. This CDR3 comprises 16 residues. Germline assignment: CDR1 KGHSH and CDR2 LQKENI. With 3 bases clipped from V and 2 bases from J, the junction kept 2 bases outside the gene matches. For the CDR3, the DNA is TGTGCCAGCTCACCCTGGACTAGCGGGACCTACAATGAGCAGTTCTTC. Its protein product is CASSPWTSGTYNEQFF.

The CDR3: CASSQEVGAGGPLYNEQFF. In DNA form, the CDR3 reads TGCGCCAGCAGCCAAGAAGTGGGAGCGGGGGGGCCTTTATACAATGAGCAGTTCTTC. J is TRBJ2-1 and V is TRBV4-3, with TRBD2 matching 10 bases. This CDR3 has 19 residues. Trimming at V came to 0 bases and at J to 4 bases, leaving 12 bases not matched to a gene. Germline CDR1 is LGHNA and CDR2 is YSLEER.

This chain connects TRBV7-9 to TRBJ2-7; 12 nucleotides agree with TRBD2. Germline V gene data show CDR1 as SEHNR and CDR2 as FQNEAQ (reference sequence). This CDR3 comprises 16 residues. Losses at the gene ends were 5 bases for V and 4 bases for J; bases not matched to a gene: 9. CDR3 residues: CASSAASGRGQYEQYF. The DNA of the CDR3 is TGTGCCAGCAGCGCGGCTAGCGGGAGGGGACAATACGAGCAGTACTTC.

The chain links TRBV6-5 to TRBJ2-7; 11 bases are shared with TRBD1. This CDR3 is 14 amino acids long. Germline CDR1 reads MNHEY; CDR2 reads SVGAGI. V lost 2 bases, J lost 6 bases, and 3 bases stayed unmatched. The CDR3 protein is CASSYGDRGGEQYF. CDR3 nucleotide sequence: TGTGCCAGCAGTTACGGGGACAGGGGGGGCGAGCAGTACTTC.

J is TRBJ2-2 and V is TRBV3-1 (or the pseudogene TRBV3-2); D ambiguous. Trimming removed 3 bases from V and 9 bases from J, with 5 bases in between. The germline CDR1 and CDR2 sequences are LGHDT and YNNKEL (reference sequence). The CDR3 runs 11 residues. The CDR3 region has the DNA TGTGCCAGCAGCCATCTTAGGGAGCTGTTTTTT. It translates to CASSHLRELFF.

V and J are TRBV11-2 and TRBJ2-7, with 10 bases aligning to TRBD2. Germline CDR1 SGHAT, CDR2 FQNNGV. The CDR3 consists of 14 residues. V trimming: 5 bases; J trimming: 7 bases; junction bases outside the gene matches: 8. For the CDR3, the DNA is TGTGCCAGCAGCCCCGGGCTAGCGGGGGAAGAGCAGTACTTC. The encoded protein is CASSPGLAGEEQYF.

The chain carries TRBV7-9 and TRBJ2-1; D unclear. CDR3 size: 14 residues. The ends were cut back, 0 bases at V and 10 bases at J, with 13 bases in the middle. CDR1 is SEHNR, CDR2 FQNEAQ, per germline (reference sequence). The CDR3 here is CASSLALLAREQFF. The CDR3 DNA reads as TGTGCCAGCAGCTTAGCCTTACTTGCTAGAGAGCAGTTCTTC.

The genes are TRBV13 and TRBJ2-7; 8 nucleotides align to TRBD1. The CDR3 consists of 13 residues. Germline V lookup: CDR1 PRHDT, CDR2 FYEKMQ (reference sequence). Trimming took 8 bases from V and 4 from J; bases not matched to a gene: 7. The CDR3 reads CASRDRGGYEQYF. The CDR3 nucleotides are TGTGCCAGCCGTGACAGGGGCGGATACGAGCAGTACTTC.

This rearrangement joins TRBV7-8 to TRBJ2-1, with 7 bases fitting TRBD2. There are 15 residues in the CDR3. Per germline, CDR1 SGHVS and CDR2 FQNEAQ. Trimming removed 1 base from V and 2 bases from J; junction bases left unmatched: 2. In DNA, the CDR3 is TGTGCCAGCAGCTTAGTGGGGGGGACCTACAATGAGCAGTTCTTC. Amino acid sequence: CASSLVGGTYNEQFF.

The chain joins TRBV5-1 to TRBJ2-7; TRBD2 matches at 7 bases. Trimming took 5 bases from V and 7 from J; bases not matched to a gene: 3. CDR1 is SGHRS, CDR2 YFSETQ, per germline. CDR3 length equals 11 residues. The CDR3 sequence is CASSNGGEQYF. In DNA form, the CDR3 reads TGCGCCAGCAGTAACGGGGGGGAGCAGTACTTC.

This clone appeared once. The rearrangement links TRBV5-4 to TRBJ1-4; TRBD1 might be the D (5 bases). The CDR3 runs to 15 residues. Looked up from germline, CDR1 is SGHNT and CDR2 is YYREEE (reference sequence). Trimming removed 0 bases from V and 6 bases from J, with 12 bases in between. Here the CDR3 DNA reads TGTGCCAGCAGCTTGGGAGGCGCCAGGGATGAAAAACTGTTTTTT. This translates into CASSLGGARDEKLFF.